Listed here are 14 T cell receptor beta chains from one sample, sequenced in a study of control samples from healthy donors and cancer patients. Sequencing used immunoSEQ multiplex PCR; TCRdb keeps in-frame clones, though not all of them. The sample has roughly 190,000 clones, 90% to 95% seen once. Sequenced input: blood. The origin of the receptors is a woman aged 25 to 45 in good health.

The chain recombines TRBV6-5 with TRBJ2-6; no clear D. Trimming removed 11 bases at V and 0 bases at J, with 14 bases between. This CDR3 is built from 15 residues. The germline CDR1 and CDR2 sequences are MNHEY and SVGAGI. Written as DNA, the CDR3 is TGTGCCGTCAAACCCCCGCACTCTGGGGCCAACGTCCTGACTTTC. Translating gives CAVKPPHSGANVLTF.

This clone showed up just a few times. This rearrangement joins TRBV7-2 to TRBJ2-7; 7 bases fit TRBD2. Per germline, CDR1 SGHTA and CDR2 FQGNSA. Germline trimming cut 1 base from V and 2 bases from J; bases unmatched to any gene: 5. This CDR3 contains 15 residues. In DNA, the CDR3 is TGTGCCAGCAGCTTAGAGTGGACTAGTCCCTACGAGCAGTACTTC. The encoded protein is CASSLEWTSPYEQYF.

The chain carries TRBV30 and TRBJ1-5; the match to TRBD1 covers 7 bases. There are 15 residues in the CDR3. Losses at the gene ends were 0 bases for V and 5 bases for J; bases not matched to a gene: 7. In germline, CDR1 is GTSNPN, CDR2 SVGIG (reference sequence). CDR3 sequence (DNA): TGTGCCTGGAGTGTACGCGGGAGGGGGCATCAGCCCCAGCATTTT. Amino acids: CAWSVRGRGHQPQHF.

This chain connects TRBV7-2 to TRBJ1-3; a possible D gene is TRBD1 (5 bases). V lost 0 bases and J 2 bases, leaving 5 bases between the germline ends. The CDR3 runs to 14 residues. Germline V gene lookup returns CDR1 SGHTA and CDR2 FQGNSA. Written as DNA, the CDR3 is TGTGCCAGCAGCTTAGCAGGGGCTGGAAACACCATATATTTT. It yields the protein CASSLAGAGNTIYF.

In this sample, this clone turned up once. The V and J genes are TRBV20-1 and TRBJ2-7, with unresolved D. The CDR3 covers 11 residues. The ends were cut back, 8 bases at V and 5 bases at J, with 13 bases in the middle. In germline, CDR1 is DFQATT, CDR2 SNEGSKA (reference sequence). The CDR3 DNA is TGCAGTCCCGGACCCCTCCACGAGCAGTACTTC. This sequence encodes CSPGPLHEQYF.

The rearrangement uses TRBV7-8 and TRBJ2-7, with 9 positions matching TRBD2. Per the germline V gene, CDR1 is SGHVS and CDR2 is FQNEAQ. The CDR3 covers 15 residues. V shed 1 base and J 2 bases; nucleotides not matched to a gene: 3. The DNA for the CDR3 is TGTGCCAGCAGCTTAGGACTAGCGGTTACCTACGAGCAGTACTTC. Protein product: CASSLGLAVTYEQYF.

The rearrangement joins TRBV4-1 to TRBJ2-2; 8 bases fit TRBD1. Germline trimming cut 0 bases from V and 0 bases from J; bases unmatched to any gene: 0. In germline, CDR1 is MGHRA, CDR2 YSYEKL. The CDR3 length is 16 residues. DNA for the CDR3: TGCGCCAGCAGCCAAGAACAGGGGGCGAACACCGGGGAGCTGTTTTTT. Protein product: CASSQEQGANTGELFF.

V usage is TRBV6-6 and J usage is TRBJ1-2; the match to TRBD1 covers 9 bases. The CDR3 sequence is 12 residues long. J lost 8 bases, V lost 6 bases, and 4 bases had no gene match. CDR1 is MNHNY and CDR2 is SVGAGI in the germline V gene (reference sequence). The CDR3 nucleotides are TGTGCCAGCAGCGGACAGGGGTACGGCTACACCTTC. This translates into CASSGQGYGYTF.

V and J are TRBV15 and TRBJ1-2, with D hard to call. CDR3 length: 13 residues. In germline, CDR1 is LNHNV, CDR2 YYDKDF (reference sequence). The ends were cut back, 4 bases at V and 5 bases at J, with 11 bases in the middle. The CDR3 DNA sequence: TGTGCCACCAGCATCACCGGGCAATATGGCTACACCTTC. It codes for CATSITGQYGYTF.

V is TRBV27 and J is TRBJ1-2; 8 nucleotides align to TRBD1. Germline CDR1 MNHEY, CDR2 SMNVEV (reference sequence). The CDR3 length is 13 residues. The junction had 5 bases not matched to a gene; V was cut back by 4 bases and J by 7 bases. CDR3 residues: CASSSGQGLGYTF. DNA of the CDR3: TGTGCCAGCAGTTCCGGACAGGGTCTTGGCTACACCTTC.

The CDR3 sequence is CAWGLADEQYF. DNA of the CDR3: TGTGCCTGGGGACTAGCCGACGAGCAGTACTTC. The chain joins TRBV30 to TRBJ2-7; 8 bases agree with TRBD2. Germline lookup yields CDR1 GTSNPN and CDR2 SVGIG (reference sequence). The CDR3 loop spans 11 amino acids. Trimming removed 5 bases from V and 5 bases from J; junction bases left unmatched: 2.

This chain links TRBV7-2 with TRBJ2-3; D possibly corresponds to TRBD2 (6 bases). CDR1 SGHTA and CDR2 FQGNSA come from the germline V gene. The CDR3 length is 16 residues. V was cut by 5 bases and J by 4 bases, with 19 bases left in between. CDR3 amino acids: CASSPASVGVADTQYF. DNA for the CDR3: TGTGCCAGCAGCCCGGCTAGCGTCGGAGTCGCAGATACGCAGTATTTT.

This clone was seen only a few times. The CDR3 bases are TGTGCCAGCAGCTTAACGGGCAGGGGCTTTAATTCACCCCTCCACTTT. As protein: CASSLTGRGFNSPLHF. J is TRBJ1-6 and V is TRBV7-3; possible D gene TRBD1, 6 bases. V gave up 0 bases and J gave up 6 bases, with 12 bases separating them. Germline assignment: CDR1 SGHTA and CDR2 FQGTGA. The length of the CDR3 is 16 residues. Combining the CDR3 with reference TRBV7-3 and TRBJ1-6 gives the whole variable domain GAGVSQTPSNKVTEKGKYVELRCDPISGHTALYWYRQSLGQGPEFLIYFQGTGAADDSGLPNDRFFAVRPEGSVSTLKIQRTERGDSAVYLCASSLTGRGFNSPLHFGNGTRLTVT.

This chain joins TRBV27 and TRBJ1-6, with D possibly TRBD1 on 5 matching bases. Trimming stripped 6 bases from V and 8 bases from J, with 11 bases between. Germline CDR1 is MNHEY and CDR2 is SMNVEV (reference sequence). The CDR3 consists of 13 residues. The CDR3 DNA is TGTGCCAGCAGCACTCAGGGTTATTCACCCCTCCACTTT. Its protein product is CASSTQGYSPLHF.